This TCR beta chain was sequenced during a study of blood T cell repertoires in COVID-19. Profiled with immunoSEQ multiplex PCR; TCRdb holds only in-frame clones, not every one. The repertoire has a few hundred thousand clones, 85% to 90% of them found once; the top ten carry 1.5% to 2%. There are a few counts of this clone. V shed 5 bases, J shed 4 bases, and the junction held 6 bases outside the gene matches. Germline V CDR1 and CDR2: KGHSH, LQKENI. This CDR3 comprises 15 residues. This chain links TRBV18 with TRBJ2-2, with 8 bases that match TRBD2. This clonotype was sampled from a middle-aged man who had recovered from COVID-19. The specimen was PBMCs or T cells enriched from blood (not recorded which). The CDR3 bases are TGTGCCAGCTCAACCGGGACTAGTCCCACCGGGGAGCTGTTTTTT. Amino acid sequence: CASSTGTSPTGELFF.